This TCR beta chain was retrieved from a study of shared clonotypes between healthy human individuals. The V end lost 2 bases, the J end lost 6 bases, and 8 bases lay between the germline ends. This CDR3 contains 13 residues. The germline V gene encodes CDR1 SGHRS and CDR2 YFSETQ. About 90 million PBMCs per unsorted sample were used for genomic DNA. Amplification in unsorted PBMC replicate PCRs started from roughly 330 ng DNA, which equals around 31,000 T cell genomes. This table comes from immunoSEQ multiplex PCR, and its TCRdb copy is limited to in-frame clones, with some not included. The sample records around 500,000 clones, about 82% being singletons.

The TCR originated in a woman between 40 and 50 years old in good health. Some clones in this sample may be carry-over from other donors' samples. The sequencing input was PBMCs. The chain carries TRBV5-1 and TRBJ2-2; D not resolved. Here the CDR3 reads CASSLPTPGELFF. The CDR3 DNA is TGCGCCAGCAGCTTACCGACCCCCGGGGAGCTGTTTTTT.